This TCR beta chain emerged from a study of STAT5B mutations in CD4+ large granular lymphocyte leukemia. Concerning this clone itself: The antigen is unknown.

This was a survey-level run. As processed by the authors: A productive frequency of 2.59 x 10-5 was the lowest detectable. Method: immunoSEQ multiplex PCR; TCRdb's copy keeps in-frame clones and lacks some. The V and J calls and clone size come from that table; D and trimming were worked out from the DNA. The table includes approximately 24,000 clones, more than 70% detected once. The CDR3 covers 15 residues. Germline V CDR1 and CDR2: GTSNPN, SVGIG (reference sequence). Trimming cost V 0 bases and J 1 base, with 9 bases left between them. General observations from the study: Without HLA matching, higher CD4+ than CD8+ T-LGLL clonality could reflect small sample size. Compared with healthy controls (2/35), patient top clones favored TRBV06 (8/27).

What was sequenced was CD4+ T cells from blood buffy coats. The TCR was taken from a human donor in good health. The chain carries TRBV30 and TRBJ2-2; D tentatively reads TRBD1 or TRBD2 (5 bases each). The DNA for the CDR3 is TGTGCCTGGAGTGTTGGGACGAGGAACACCGGGGAGCTGTTTTTT. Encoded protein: CAWSVGTRNTGELFF.